The 12 T cell receptor beta chains in this list originate from one sample, sequenced in a study of blood T cell repertoires in COVID-19. Repertoires were generated with immunoSEQ multiplex PCR, while TCRdb's copy carries only in-frame clones and drops some. The data show 55,000 or so clones, 80% seen once. The source material was peripheral blood. The receptors come from a man aged 25-45 years with COVID-19, enrolled during active disease.

This clone was seen just once. The gene calls are TRBV28 and TRBJ2-1, with D perhaps matching TRBD2 (6 bases). Germline V CDR1 and CDR2: MDHEN, SYDVKM. The germline V and J ends were trimmed by 2 bases and 0 bases, with 11 bases remaining between them. This CDR3 is built from 16 residues. CDR3 protein: CASSLGGSGSYNEQFF. CDR3 in DNA: TGTGCCAGCAGTTTAGGGGGTAGCGGCTCCTACAATGAGCAGTTCTTC.

This clone was seen a few times. The J gene is TRBJ2-3, the V gene TRBV6-5; 8 bases are a match to TRBD2. The CDR3 totals 14 residues. The V and J ends lost 6 bases and 3 bases, in that order; junction bases with no gene match: 5. Germline V gene sequence: CDR1 MNHEY, CDR2 SVGAGI. CDR3 protein: CASSPGLATDTQYF. The CDR3 DNA is TGTGCCAGCAGCCCCGGACTAGCAACAGATACGCAGTATTTT.

The chain has TRBV5-1 and TRBJ2-7; D ambiguous. Germline V CDR1 and CDR2: SGHRS, YFSETQ. The CDR3 consists of 13 residues. V lost 0 bases and J 1 base, leaving 5 bases between the germline ends. CDR3 amino acids: CASSLAPSYEQYF. The CDR3 DNA follows: TGCGCCAGCAGCTTGGCCCCGTCCTACGAGCAGTACTTC. Based on the CDR3 plus reference TRBV5-1 and TRBJ2-7, the full variable domain is KAGVTQTPRYLIKTRGQQVTLSCSPISGHRSVSWYQQTPGQGLQFLFEYFSETQRNKGNFPGRFSGRQFSNSRSEMNVSTLELGDSALYLCASSLAPSYEQYFGPGTRLTVT.

This rearrangement joins TRBV28 to TRBJ2-1; D perhaps matches TRBD2 (7 bases). The CDR3 sequence is 14 residues long. Trimming stripped 7 bases from V and 8 bases from J, with 18 bases between. Germline lookup yields CDR1 MDHEN and CDR2 SYDVKM. The CDR3 reads CASNRGGTLDEQFF. The CDR3 DNA is TGTGCCAGCAATAGGGGGGGGACTCTGGATGAGCAGTTCTTC. The variable domain in full, with the rest retrieved from reference TRBV28 and TRBJ2-1, is DVKVTQSSRYLVKRTGEKVFLECVQDMDHENMFWYRQDPGLGLRLIYFSYDVKMKEKGDIPEGYSVSREKKERFSLILESASTNQTSMYLCASNRGGTLDEQFFGPGTRLTVL.

The chain joins TRBV19 to TRBJ2-2; TRBD2 aligns across 9 bases. Trimming cost V 7 bases and J 2 bases; bases outside gene matches: 11. Germline lookup yields CDR1 LNHDA and CDR2 SQIVND (reference sequence). The CDR3 extends over 17 amino acids. CDR3 nucleotides: TGTGCCAGTACCCACGGGGGTAGCGGGAGTAACACCGGGGAGCTGTTTTTT. Residues: CASTHGGSGSNTGELFF.

Note on this clone: Sequence at one end of the junction differs from germline and may be a read error. The rearrangement joins TRBV7-7 to TRBJ2-2; D may be TRBD1 (6 bases). The CDR3 has 15 amino acids. Germline CDR1 is SSHAT and CDR2 is FNYEAQ (reference sequence). CDR3 sequence: CASSPGAASTGELFF. DNA of the CDR3: TGTGCTAGCAGTCCAGGGGCGGCAAGCACCGGGGAGCTGTTTTTT. Full variable domain (missing parts from reference TRBV7-7 and TRBJ2-2): GAGVSQSPRYKVTKRGQDVTLRCDPISSHATLYWYQQALGQGPEFLTYFNYEAQPDKSGLPSDRFSAERPEGSISTLTIQRTEQRDSAMYRCASSPGAASTGELFFGEGSRLTVL.

The genes are TRBV6-1 and TRBJ1-6, with D unresolved. Germline V CDR1 and CDR2: MNHNS, SASEGT. The CDR3 runs 15 residues. V was cut by 2 bases and J by 10 bases, with 15 bases left in between. The chain's CDR3 is CASSENDKKRSPLHF. Written as DNA, the CDR3 is TGTGCCAGCAGTGAAAACGACAAAAAAAGATCACCCCTCCACTTT.

The V call is TRBV11-2, the J call TRBJ1-4; D ambiguous. The germline V and J ends were trimmed by 2 bases and 4 bases, with 5 bases remaining between them. The CDR3 runs 13 residues. In germline, CDR1 is SGHAT, CDR2 FQNNGV. The CDR3 coding sequence is TGTGCCAGCAGCTTAAATATTAATGAAAAACTGTTTTTT. This codes for CASSLNINEKLFF.

CDR3: CASRRGPSNEKLFF. For the CDR3, the DNA is TGTGCCAGTAGAAGGGGGCCGTCTAATGAAAAACTGTTTTTT. V is TRBV19 and J is TRBJ1-4; TRBD1 agrees at 7 bases. This CDR3 is built from 14 residues. The V segment lost 6 bases and the J segment 3 bases; nucleotides outside the gene matches: 4. Germline CDR1 LNHDA, CDR2 SQIVND (reference sequence). Full variable domain (rest looked up from reference TRBV19 and TRBJ1-4): DGGITQSPKYLFRKEGQNVTLSCEQNLNHDAMYWYRQDPGQGLRLIYYSQIVNDFQKGDIAEGYSVSREKKESFPLTVTSAQKNPTAFYLCASRRGPSNEKLFFGSGTQLSVL.

The gene calls are TRBV4-1 and TRBJ1-5; 7 nucleotides agree with TRBD1. The CDR3 extends over 17 amino acids. V trimming: 2 bases; J trimming: 4 bases; junction bases outside the gene matches: 11. The V gene's germline CDR1 is MGHRA and CDR2 YSYEKL. CDR3 in DNA: TGCGCCAGCAGCCAATCCTCCGGGACAGCGGATAATCAGCCCCAGCATTTT. This encodes CASSQSSGTADNQPQHF.

The V and J genes are TRBV3-1 (or the pseudogene TRBV3-2) and TRBJ1-2, with 8 bases aligning to TRBD1. CDR1 is LGHDT, CDR2 YNNKEL, per germline (reference sequence). Losses at the gene ends were 4 bases for V and 2 bases for J; bases not matched to a gene: 3. The CDR3 runs to 14 residues. DNA for the CDR3: TGTGCCAGCAGCCGGGACAGGCCCAACTATGGCTACACCTTC. It translates to CASSRDRPNYGYTF.

The rearrangement links TRBV28 to TRBJ1-2; a possible D gene is TRBD1 (5 bases). Germline V gene lookup returns CDR1 MDHEN and CDR2 SYDVKM. This CDR3 contains 14 residues. The V and J ends lost 3 bases and 7 bases respectively, with 15 bases between them. The DNA for the CDR3 is TGTGCCAGCAGTTTCCCAGGGATTCGGAGTGGCTACACCTTC. It yields the protein CASSFPGIRSGYTF.